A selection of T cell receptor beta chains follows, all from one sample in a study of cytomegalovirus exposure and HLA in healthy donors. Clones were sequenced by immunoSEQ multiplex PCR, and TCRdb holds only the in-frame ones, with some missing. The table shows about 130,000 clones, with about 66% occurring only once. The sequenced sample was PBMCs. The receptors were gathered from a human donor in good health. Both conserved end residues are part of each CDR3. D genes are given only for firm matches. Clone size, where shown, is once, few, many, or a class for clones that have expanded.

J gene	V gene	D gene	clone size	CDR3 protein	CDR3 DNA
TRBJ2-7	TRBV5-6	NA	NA	CASSSLGAAGSRYEQYF	TGTGCCAGCAGCTCCCTGGGAGCGGCCGGGAGTAGGTACGAGCAGTACTTC
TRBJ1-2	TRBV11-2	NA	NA	CASSSSSAYGYTF	TGTGCCAGCAGCTCCTCCTCAGCGTATGGCTACACCTTC
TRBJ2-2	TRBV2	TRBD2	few	CASRAIAGSTGELFF	TGTGCCAGCAGGGCGATAGCGGGTTCGACCGGGGAGCTGTTTTTT
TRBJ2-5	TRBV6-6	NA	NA	CASSLNREQETQYF	TGTGCCAGCAGCTTGAACAGGGAGCAAGAGACCCAGTACTTC
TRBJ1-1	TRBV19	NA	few	CASSPLSGEGTEAFF	TGTGCCAGTAGTCCCCTGTCAGGGGAAGGGACTGAAGCTTTCTTT
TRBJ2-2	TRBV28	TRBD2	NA	CASSDSGSGMGELFF	TGTGCCAGCAGTGATAGCGGGAGTGGAATGGGGGAGCTGTTTTTT
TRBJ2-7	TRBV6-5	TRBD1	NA	CASRQGSYEQYF	TGTGCCAGCAGACAGGGGTCCTACGAGCAGTACTTC
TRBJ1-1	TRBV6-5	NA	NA	CASRLRGRNTEAFF	TGTGCCAGCAGATTAAGGGGCCGGAACACTGAAGCTTTCTTT
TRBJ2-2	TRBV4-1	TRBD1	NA	CASSQAGQGPGELFF	TGCGCCAGCAGCCAAGCCGGACAGGGCCCCGGGGAGCTGTTTTTT
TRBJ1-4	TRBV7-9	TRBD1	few	CASSPTGASTNEKLFF	TGTGCCAGCAGCCCTACAGGGGCTTCAACTAATGAAAAACTGTTTTTT
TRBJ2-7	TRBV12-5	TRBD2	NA	CASGLFEVTSGLPAYEQYF	TGTGCTAGTGGTTTGTTTGAAGTGACTAGCGGGTTACCTGCCTACGAGCAGTACTTC
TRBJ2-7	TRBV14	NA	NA	CASSQGGPPPYEQYF	TGTGCCAGCAGCCAAGGGGGCCCTCCCCCATACGAGCAGTACTTC
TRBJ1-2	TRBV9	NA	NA	CASTVGGGDIGYTF	TGTGCCAGCACCGTGGGAGGGGGTGACATTGGCTACACCTTC
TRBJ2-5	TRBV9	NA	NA	CASSGGGTETQYF	TGTGCCAGCAGTGGAGGGGGCACAGAGACCCAGTACTTC
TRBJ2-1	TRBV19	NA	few	CASSSHQGGRYNEQFF	TGTGCCAGTAGTTCCCATCAGGGAGGACGCTACAATGAGCAGTTCTTC
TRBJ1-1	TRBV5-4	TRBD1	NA	CASSLVTGGTEAFF	TGTGCCAGCAGCTTGGTTACAGGGGGGACTGAAGCTTTCTTT
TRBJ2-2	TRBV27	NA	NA	CASSSLHREGTGELFF	TGTGCCAGCAGTTCCCTTCACAGGGAGGGTACCGGGGAGCTGTTTTTT
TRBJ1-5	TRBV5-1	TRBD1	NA	CASSLGGTGNNQPQHF	TGCGCCAGCAGCTTGGGCGGGACAGGAAACAATCAGCCCCAGCATTTT
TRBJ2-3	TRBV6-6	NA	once	CASSYASGGTDTQYF	TGTGCCAGCAGTTACGCTTCAGGGGGCACAGATACGCAGTATTTT
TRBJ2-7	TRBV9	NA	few	CASSAVQDDEQYF	TGTGCCAGCAGCGCGGTACAGGACGACGAGCAGTACTTC
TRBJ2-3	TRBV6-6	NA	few	CASSYDLASSTDTQYF	TGTGCCAGCAGTTACGACCTAGCGTCTAGCACAGATACGCAGTATTTT
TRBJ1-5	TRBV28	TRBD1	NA	CASSLYAGGKDQPQHF	TGTGCCAGCAGTTTATATGCAGGGGGTAAGGATCAGCCCCAGCATTTT
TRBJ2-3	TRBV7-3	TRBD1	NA	CASSQTGSTDTQYF	TGTGCCAGCAGCCAGACAGGGTCCACAGATACGCAGTATTTT
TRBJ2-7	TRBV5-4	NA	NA	CASSLESGSPYEQYF	TGTGCCAGCAGCTTAGAATCCGGGTCTCCCTACGAGCAGTACTTC
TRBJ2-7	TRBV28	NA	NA	CASSSPSTASSYEQYF	TGTGCCAGCAGTTCCCCCTCGACAGCCAGCTCCTACGAGCAGTACTTC